The following is a T cell receptor beta chain sequence with its context. The antigen is undetermined. Germline loops: CDR1 MNHNY, CDR2 SVGAGI (reference sequence). This CDR3 is 13 amino acids long. V was shortened by 6 bases and J by 6 bases, with 14 bases between the two germline ends. The sample is drawn from a study of T-cell memory formation after mild COVID-19. Broader study findings: The main location of contracting CD4+ clones was CM and EM, and that of contracting CD8+ clones was EMRA.

Each CDR3 protein is one row after TCRdb ran MiXCR on the 5' RACE reads. The sample lists about 350,000 distinct CDR3 sequences, roughly 13% occurring once. The sequence was collected from a man aged 18 to 29 who had mild COVID-19 (a few samples of this study predate the infection). Cell type and time point are not known. The genes are TRBV6-6 and TRBJ1-1; no clear D. The source material was PBMCs or a T cell subset sorted from them (not recorded which). The CDR3 protein is CASSSSAEPEAFF. The CDR3 nucleotides are TGTGCCAGCAGCAGTTCTGCAGAGCCTGAAGCTTTCTTT.